These 14 T cell receptor beta chains were all obtained from the same sample, sequenced in a study of T cells after yellow fever vaccination (dated by TCRdb to the late 2010s). The library was generated by 5' RACE. Sequencing instrument: Illumina HiSeq 2500. TCRdb reran the public reads through fastp at Q25 and MiXCR, keeping productive beta chains. All rows with the same CDR3 protein become a single entry with the most common DNA and genes. The sample profile shows tens of thousands of distinct CDR3 sequences; 3% to 4% of them were found once. Of the sample, 0.75% to 1% falls within the top ten clones. Explained via the paper, the treatment or condition label denotes: live attenuated yellow fever vaccine strain. The sequencing here drew on PBMCs, either bulk or a sorted T-cell subset (CD4+, CD8+, memory, or dextramer-sorted; not recorded which), taken approximately 47 days after the first yellow fever vaccination. These receptors were taken from a man aged 18-30 years who received the YFV17D yellow fever vaccine.

The table lists this clonotype with many counts. The chain links TRBV18 to TRBJ2-7; D gene uncertain. CDR1 is KGHSH, CDR2 LQKENI, per germline. CDR3 size: 15 residues. V lost 3 bases and J 0 bases, leaving 12 bases between the germline ends. CDR3 nucleotide sequence: TGTGCCAGCTCACCGTCCCTGGGTGGCTCCTACGAGCAGTACGTC. It yields the protein CASSPSLGGSYEQYV.

This clonotype was observed at least ten times. V usage is TRBV18 and J usage is TRBJ2-2, with TRBD2 identical over 9 bases. Germline-derived CDR1 and CDR2 are KGHSH and LQKENI. After removal of 6 bases from V and 4 bases from J, the junction contained 6 bases not matched to a gene. The CDR3 extends over 15 amino acids. CDR3 sequence (DNA): TGTGCCAGCTCGGTGGGACTAGCTTTCACCGGGGAGCTGTTTTTT. It codes for CASSVGLAFTGELFF.

As regards this clonotype: This may be a read error: a much more frequent sequence differs by one nucleotide. The chain carries TRBV7-2 and TRBJ2-4; D tentatively fits TRBD1 or TRBD2 (5 bases each). The germline CDR1 and CDR2 sequences are SGHTA and FQGNSA. Between the trimmed V and J ends, which lost 0 bases and 6 bases, there was a span of 6 bases. The CDR3 has 13 amino acids. The CDR3 spells CASSLAGANIQYF. The CDR3, as DNA: TGTGCCAGCAGCTTAGCCGGGGCAAACATTCAGTACTTC.

Ten or more counts support this clonotype. The chain carries TRBV15 and TRBJ1-2; tentative D call: TRBD1 (6 bases). Trimming left V 3 bases short and J 5 bases short, with 13 bases between. The CDR3 has 14 residues. Germline V lookup: CDR1 LNHNV, CDR2 YYDKDF (reference sequence). The CDR3: CATSRGDTAYGYTF. In DNA, the CDR3 is TGTGCCACCAGCAGGGGGGACACGGCGTATGGCTACACCTTC. The variable domain in full, with the rest retrieved from reference TRBV15 and TRBJ1-2, is DAMVIQNPRYQVTQFGKPVTLSCSQTLNHNVMYWYQQKSSQAPKLLFHYYDKDFNNEADTPDNFQSRRPNTSFCFLDIRSPGLGDTAMYLCATSRGDTAYGYTFGSGTRLTVV.

This clonotype was found many times. The V gene is TRBV20-1, the J gene TRBJ2-3, with 11 positions matching TRBD2. Trimming cost V 4 bases and J 0 bases; bases outside gene matches: 6. This CDR3 is built from 16 residues. Germline assignment: CDR1 DFQATT and CDR2 SNEGSKA (reference sequence). CDR3 region: CSAKDRLAGSTDTQYF. For the CDR3, the DNA is TGCAGTGCTAAGGACCGACTAGCGGGGAGCACAGATACGCAGTATTTT.

This clonotype was found many times. This chain connects TRBV2 to TRBJ2-5; 12 bases line up with TRBD2. Trimming cost V 4 bases and J 5 bases; bases outside gene matches: 2. Per germline, CDR1 SNHLY and CDR2 FYNNEI. The CDR3 consists of 14 residues. As DNA, the CDR3 is TGTGCCAGCAGTGGGACTAGCGGGGAGGAGACCCAGTACTTC. It codes for CASSGTSGEETQYF.

This clonotype was seen repeatedly, ten times or more. The CDR3 nucleotides read TGCAGTGCTAGTAACGGGTACTATGGCTACACCTTC. Translation gives CSASNGYYGYTF. This chain connects TRBV20-1 to TRBJ1-2; D is undetermined. The CDR3 spans 12 residues. Germline loops: CDR1 DFQATT, CDR2 SNEGSKA (reference sequence). V gave up 3 bases and J gave up 3 bases, with 8 bases separating them.

This clonotype has a count of ten or more. This chain uses TRBV11-2 with TRBJ2-5, with 9 bases matching TRBD2. CDR3 length: 14 amino acids. CDR1 SGHAT and CDR2 FQNNGV come from the germline V gene. With V trimmed by 7 bases and J by 5 bases, 8 bases remained unmatched. CDR3 DNA: TGTGCCAGCACCCCGGGGACTAGCAAGGAGACCCAGTACTTC. Amino acids: CASTPGTSKETQYF.

This clonotype appeared many times. The chain couples TRBV6-2 or TRBV6-3 to TRBJ1-5; 11 bases are shared with TRBD1. The V and J ends lost 6 bases and 0 bases, in that order; junction bases with no gene match: 7. CDR3 length: 17 amino acids. Looked up from germline, CDR1 is MNHEY and CDR2 is SVGEGT. Written as DNA, the CDR3 is TGTGCCAGCAGCGGACAGGGGGCGATGAATAGCAATCAGCCCCAGCATTTT. Protein sequence: CASSGQGAMNSNQPQHF.

This clonotype was detected ten times or more. J is TRBJ2-5 and V is TRBV4-2; 10 bases line up with TRBD2. V shed 4 bases and J 5 bases; nucleotides not matched to a gene: 4. Germline lookup yields CDR1 LGHNA and CDR2 YNFKEQ. The CDR3 length is 14 residues. The chain's CDR3 is CASSPSGGGETQYF. The CDR3 DNA sequence: TGTGCCAGCAGCCCAAGCGGGGGGGGGGAGACCCAGTACTTC.

This clonotype was counted at least ten times. The chain has TRBV19 and TRBJ2-1; the D gene is possibly TRBD2 (6 bases). This CDR3 comprises 13 residues. The V end lost 3 bases, the J end lost 6 bases, and 9 bases lay between the germline ends. Germline V gene data show CDR1 as LNHDA and CDR2 as SQIVND (reference sequence). CDR3 sequence reads: CASSIGTANEQFF. The CDR3 DNA sequence: TGTGCCAGTAGTATCGGGACTGCCAATGAGCAGTTCTTC.

This clonotype was counted ten times or more. The chain carries TRBV5-1 and TRBJ1-6; D might be TRBD1 (6 bases). The CDR3 runs 14 residues. V was shortened by 7 bases and J by 8 bases, with 16 bases between the two germline ends. The V gene's germline CDR1 is SGHRS and CDR2 YFSETQ. CDR3 sequence reads: CASSTGSTDSPLHF. The CDR3 DNA sequence: TGCGCCAGCTCGACAGGATCTACGGATTCACCCCTCCACTTT.

As regards this clonotype: A read error is possible here, since a much larger clone lies one base away. The chain carries TRBV5-4 and TRBJ1-2; 8 nucleotides align to TRBD1. The germline V gene encodes CDR1 SGHNT and CDR2 YYREEE (reference sequence). The CDR3 loop spans 15 amino acids. V trimming: 2 bases; J trimming: 4 bases; junction bases outside the gene matches: 7. CDR3 residues: CASSFTGGRCYGYTF. CDR3 DNA: TGTGCCAGCAGCTTTACAGGGGGAAGGTGCTATGGCTACACCTTC.

This clonotype was seen repeatedly, ten times or more. The V and J genes are TRBV7-3 and TRBJ2-3; tentatively, D is TRBD2 (7 bases). V gave up 5 bases and J gave up 4 bases, with 16 bases separating them. CDR1 and CDR2 from the germline V gene are SGHTA and FQGTGA. The CDR3 extends over 15 amino acids. This CDR3 is CASSPEGGSADTQYF. CDR3 nucleotides: TGTGCCAGCAGCCCCGAGGGGGGGAGCGCAGATACGCAGTATTTT. Supplemented by reference TRBV7-3 and TRBJ2-3, the full variable domain reads GAGVSQTPSNKVTEKGKYVELRCDPISGHTALYWYRQSLGQGPEFLIYFQGTGAADDSGLPNDRFFAVRPEGSVSTLKIQRTERGDSAVYLCASSPEGGSADTQYFGPGTRLTVL.